The T cell receptor (beta chain) described here comes from a study of blood T cell repertoires in COVID-19. Study-wide background: COVID-19 samples collected from the United States, Italy and Spain covered acute and convalescent phases. From T cells, B-cell-depleted T cells, or PBMCs came the material, which was cDNA or gDNA.

The CDR3 spans 13 residues. The germline V and J ends were trimmed by 5 bases and 4 bases, with 12 bases remaining between them. Germline CDR1 and CDR2: LNHDA and SQIVND (reference sequence). Per the authors' pipeline: Reference gene primers were amplified, and this amplification served to estimate nucleated cell counts. Some clones are missing from TCRdb's copy, which holds only in-frame ones; the method was immunoSEQ multiplex PCR. That table supplies the V and J calls and clone size; D and trimming were determined from the DNA. The sample holds approximately 93,000 clones; less than 85% are singletons and the top ten take over 3.5%. Patients of the Seattle cohort, enrolled during active infection, were followed longitudinally.

Sequencing was performed on peripheral blood. The sequence came from a man aged 70-80 years with COVID-19, enrolled during active disease. The V call is TRBV19, the J call TRBJ2-7; a weak D match, TRBD1 (5 bases). The CDR3 reads CASSFGQGYEQYF. In DNA, the CDR3 is TGTGCCAGTAGTTTCGGGCAGGGATACGAGCAGTACTTC.